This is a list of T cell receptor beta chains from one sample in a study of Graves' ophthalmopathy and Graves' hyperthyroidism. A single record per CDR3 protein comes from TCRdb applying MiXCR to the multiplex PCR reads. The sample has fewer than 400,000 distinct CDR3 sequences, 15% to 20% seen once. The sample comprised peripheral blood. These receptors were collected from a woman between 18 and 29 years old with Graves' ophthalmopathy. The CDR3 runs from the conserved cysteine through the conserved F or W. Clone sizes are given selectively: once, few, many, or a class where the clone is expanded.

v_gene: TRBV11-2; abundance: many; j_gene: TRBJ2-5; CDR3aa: CASSPRIREGEHQETQYF
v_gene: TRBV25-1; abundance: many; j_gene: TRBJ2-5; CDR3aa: CASSDAGPHEPQYF
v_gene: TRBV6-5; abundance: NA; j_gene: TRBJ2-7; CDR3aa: CASSYWLAGVNEQYF
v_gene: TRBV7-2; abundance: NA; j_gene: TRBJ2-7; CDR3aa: CASSFTGTAQGEQYF
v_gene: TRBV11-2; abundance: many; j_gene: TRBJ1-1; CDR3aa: CASSTTGVWSTEAFF
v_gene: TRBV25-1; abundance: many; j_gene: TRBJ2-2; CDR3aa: CASSPRGFGTGELFF
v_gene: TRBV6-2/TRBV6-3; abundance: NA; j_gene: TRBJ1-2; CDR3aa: CASRTGGANYGYTF
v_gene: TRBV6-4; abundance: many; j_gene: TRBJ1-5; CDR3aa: CASSDSKARRAAQHF
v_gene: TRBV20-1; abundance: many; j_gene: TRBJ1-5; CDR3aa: CSASQGSEQPQHF
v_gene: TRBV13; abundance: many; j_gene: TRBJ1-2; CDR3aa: CASSPRGRSEGYTF
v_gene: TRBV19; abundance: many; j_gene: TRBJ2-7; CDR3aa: CASSRDGPYEQYF
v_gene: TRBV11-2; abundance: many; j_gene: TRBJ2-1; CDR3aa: CASSLGQGAAEQFF
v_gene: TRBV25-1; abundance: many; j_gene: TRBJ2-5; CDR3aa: CASSEVSQETQYF
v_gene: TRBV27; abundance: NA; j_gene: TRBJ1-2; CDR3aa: CASSPDRGRLGYTF
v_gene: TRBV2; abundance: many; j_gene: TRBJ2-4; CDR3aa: CASSGGAGEDIQYF
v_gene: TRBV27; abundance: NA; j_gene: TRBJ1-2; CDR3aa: CASSSPSRGSGYGYTF
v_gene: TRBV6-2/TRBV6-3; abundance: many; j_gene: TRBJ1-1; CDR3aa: CASSRGQMNTEAFF
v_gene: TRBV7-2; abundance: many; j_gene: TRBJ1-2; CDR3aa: CASSLGTARDYGYTF
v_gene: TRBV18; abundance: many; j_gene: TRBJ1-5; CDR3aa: CASSPPGTGSGQPQHF
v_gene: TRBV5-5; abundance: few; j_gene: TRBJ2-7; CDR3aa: CASSGRATYEQYF
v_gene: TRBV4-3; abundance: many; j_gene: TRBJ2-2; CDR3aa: CASSQGGPNGELFF
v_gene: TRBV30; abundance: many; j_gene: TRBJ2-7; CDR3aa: CAWSVMGGINNEQYF
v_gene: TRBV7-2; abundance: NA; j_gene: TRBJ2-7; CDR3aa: CASGVDGDDEQYF
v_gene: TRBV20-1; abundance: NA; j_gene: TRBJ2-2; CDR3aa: CSARDFGPLESTGELFF
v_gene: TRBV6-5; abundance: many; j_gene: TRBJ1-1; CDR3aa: CASSYVPEAFF
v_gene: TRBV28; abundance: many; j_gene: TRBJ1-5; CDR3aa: CASGWGNGQPQHF
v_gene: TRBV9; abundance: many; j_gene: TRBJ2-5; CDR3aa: CASSLDISGTQYF
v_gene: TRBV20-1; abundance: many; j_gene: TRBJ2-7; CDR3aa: CSARERKRSYEQYF
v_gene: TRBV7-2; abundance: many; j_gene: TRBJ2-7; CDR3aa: CASSPDLAALQYF
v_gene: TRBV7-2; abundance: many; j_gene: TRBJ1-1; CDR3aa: CASSLFQKNTEVFF